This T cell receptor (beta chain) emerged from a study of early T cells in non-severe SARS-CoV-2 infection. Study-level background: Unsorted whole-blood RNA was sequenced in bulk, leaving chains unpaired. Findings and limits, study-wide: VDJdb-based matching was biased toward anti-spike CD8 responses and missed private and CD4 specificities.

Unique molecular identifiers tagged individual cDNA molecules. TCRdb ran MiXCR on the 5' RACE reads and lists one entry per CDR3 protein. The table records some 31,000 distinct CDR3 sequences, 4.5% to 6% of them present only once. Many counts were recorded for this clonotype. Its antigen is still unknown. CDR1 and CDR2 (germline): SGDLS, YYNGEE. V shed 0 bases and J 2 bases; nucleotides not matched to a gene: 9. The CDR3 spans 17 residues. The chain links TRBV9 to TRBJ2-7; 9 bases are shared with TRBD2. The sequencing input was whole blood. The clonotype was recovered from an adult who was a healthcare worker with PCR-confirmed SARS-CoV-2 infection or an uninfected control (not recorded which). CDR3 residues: CASSVGDSLAGAYEQYF. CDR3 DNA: TGTGCCAGCAGCGTAGGGGACTCCTTAGCGGGGGCCTACGAGCAGTACTTC.